The 11 T cell receptor beta chains below come from one sample, sequenced in a study of T cell changes during pregnancy in multiple sclerosis. Sequencing was performed with immunoSEQ multiplex PCR; in TCRdb, only in-frame clones are kept and a portion is missing. The table records about 64,000 clones, roughly 88% of them present only once. This specimen consisted of peripheral blood, obtained in the second trimester of pregnancy. The origin of the receptors is a female donor in good health, enrolled as a control in a pregnancy study.

The chain recombines TRBV5-1 with TRBJ2-7, with D perhaps TRBD1 (6 bases). CDR1 SGHRS and CDR2 YFSETQ come from the germline V gene. Trimming cost V 3 bases and J 5 bases, with 12 bases left between them. This CDR3 contains 13 residues. CDR3 amino acids: CASSYQNRDEQYF. DNA for the CDR3: TGCGCCAGCAGCTACCAAAACAGGGACGAGCAGTACTTC.

This chain links TRBV18 with TRBJ1-6, with no clear D. The CDR3 is 13 residues long. Germline V lookup: CDR1 KGHSH, CDR2 LQKENI. V shed 6 bases and J shed 7 bases, with 10 bases lying between them. CDR3 sequence: CASSPGENSPLHF. Written as DNA, the CDR3 is TGTGCCAGCTCCCCGGGAGAGAATTCACCCCTCCACTTT.

The V call is TRBV7-9, the J call TRBJ2-7; D possibly corresponds to TRBD1 (6 bases). Germline loops: CDR1 SEHNR, CDR2 FQNEAQ (reference sequence). There are 13 residues in the CDR3. V lost 5 bases and J lost 4, with 12 bases in between. The CDR3 nucleotides read TGTGCCAGCAGCAAATGGCAGGGGTACGAGCAGTACTTC. Its translation is CASSKWQGYEQYF.

The gene calls are TRBV5-4 and TRBJ1-1; 7 positions match TRBD1. This CDR3 comprises 14 residues. V lost 5 bases, J lost 1 base, and 5 bases stayed unmatched. Germline lookup yields CDR1 SGHNT and CDR2 YYREEE (reference sequence). Here the CDR3 reads CASRKGTANTEAFF. Here the CDR3 DNA reads TGTGCCAGCAGAAAGGGGACAGCGAACACTGAAGCTTTCTTT.

This clone was counted a single time. The chain employs TRBV7-3 and TRBJ2-5; 7 bases are shared with TRBD1. V lost 2 bases and J lost 2; bases outside the gene matches: 2. CDR3 length equals 14 residues. CDR1 is SGHTA and CDR2 is FQGTGA in the germline V gene. The CDR3 spells CASSLGRGQETQYF. The CDR3 DNA reads TGTGCCAGCAGCTTAGGCAGGGGGCAAGAGACCCAGTACTTC.

This rearrangement joins TRBV19 to TRBJ1-4, with 7 bases matching TRBD1. CDR1 and CDR2 from the germline V gene are LNHDA and SQIVND (reference sequence). The CDR3 loop spans 14 amino acids. V lost 4 bases and J lost 7; bases outside the gene matches: 6. The CDR3 spells CASSTPGGGEKLFF. The CDR3 DNA follows: TGTGCCAGTAGTACCCCAGGGGGAGGTGAAAAACTGTTTTTT.

The V and J genes are TRBV4-1 and TRBJ1-2, with D perhaps TRBD1 (5 bases). The V end lost 3 bases, the J end lost 5 bases, and 22 bases lay between the germline ends. In germline, CDR1 is MGHRA, CDR2 YSYEKL. CDR3 length: 17 residues. The DNA of the CDR3 is TGCGCCAGCAGCCAGGGCAAAAGGGAAGGGGTAGGGTATGGCTACACCTTC. Residues: CASSQGKREGVGYGYTF.

The chain is built from TRBV29-1 and TRBJ1-3; no clear D gene. V was trimmed by 0 bases and J by 3 bases, leaving 12 bases between them. The germline V gene encodes CDR1 SQVTM and CDR2 ANQGSEA. This CDR3 has 15 residues. The CDR3 is CSVEDLRGGGNTIYF. The DNA for the CDR3 is TGCAGCGTTGAAGATCTCCGCGGTGGTGGAAACACCATATATTTT.

This clone was seen a single time. The genes are TRBV6-1 and TRBJ2-7, with D possibly matching TRBD1 (6 bases). Germline values: CDR1 MNHNS, CDR2 SASEGT. Trimming removed 4 bases from V and 2 bases from J, with 9 bases in between. The CDR3 contains 13 residues. The CDR3 DNA sequence: TGTGCCAGCAGTGTTAAGGGGGCCTACGAGCAGTACTTC. This codes for CASSVKGAYEQYF.

J is TRBJ2-7 and V is TRBV5-4; possible D gene TRBD2, 5 bases. The V end was cut by 2 bases, the J end by 9 bases, with 15 bases between. This CDR3 is built from 13 residues. The germline V gene has CDR1 SGHNT and CDR2 YYREEE (reference sequence). CDR3 sequence: CASSLNWEGGQYF. DNA for the CDR3: TGTGCCAGCAGCTTAAATTGGGAAGGAGGGCAGTACTTC.

This chain links TRBV28 with TRBJ2-7; 11 bases agree with TRBD2. Germline V CDR1 and CDR2: MDHEN, SYDVKM. The CDR3 runs to 20 residues. J lost 2 bases, V lost 3 bases, and 18 bases had no gene match. This CDR3 reads CASSFPLPHWIAGGTYEQYF. As DNA, the CDR3 is TGTGCCAGCAGTTTCCCCCTCCCGCACTGGATAGCGGGAGGGACCTACGAGCAGTACTTC.